This T cell receptor (beta chain) appears in the sequencing data of a study of blood T cell repertoires in COVID-19. Study summary: Donors in the United States, Italy and Spain gave samples during acute or convalescent COVID-19. Sample material is recorded as cDNA or gDNA derived from T cells, B-cell-depleted T cells, or PBMCs.

Germline V gene lookup returns CDR1 SGHNT and CDR2 YYREEE (reference sequence). Deletions cut 0 bases from V and 1 base from J, with 13 bases between. CDR3 length equals 16 residues. Participants were aged roughly 18 to 100 years from about 25 US areas. The data were produced by immunoSEQ multiplex PCR, yet TCRdb's version contains in-frame clones alone and is incomplete. The table lists about 400,000 clones, nearly 90% of them singletons. J is TRBJ1-1 and V is TRBV5-4; D is unclear. The clonotype was recovered from a woman in her 40s with acute COVID-19. The sequencing input was PBMCs or T cells enriched from blood (not recorded which). This CDR3 reads CASSLDSVSGNTEAFF. DNA of the CDR3: TGTGCCAGCAGCTTGGATTCGGTTTCAGGGAACACTGAAGCTTTCTTT.